The 8 T cell receptor beta chains listed next were all sequenced from one sample in a study of T cells after yellow fever vaccination. TCRdb called the 5' RACE reads again in MiXCR, with one record for every CDR3 protein. The sample lists 150,000 to 200,000 distinct CDR3 sequences, 9.3% occurring once. Here the sequenced sample was CD8+ T cells sorted from PBMCs, taken 45 days after the yellow fever booster vaccination. Receptors originate from a man between 18 and 29 years old who received the YFV17D yellow fever vaccine.

This clonotype was recorded a few times. V is TRBV7-9 and J is TRBJ1-6, with D unclear. Germline V gene lookup returns CDR1 SEHNR and CDR2 FQNEAQ (reference sequence). The V end lost 2 bases, the J end lost 3 bases, and 11 bases lay between the germline ends. CDR3 length equals 16 residues. CDR3: CASSLIGEGYNSPLHF. CDR3 DNA: TGTGCCAGCAGCTTAATAGGAGAAGGCTATAATTCACCCCTCCACTTT.

The chain combines TRBV5-4 with TRBJ1-2; 9 nucleotides match TRBD1. With 4 bases clipped from V and 4 bases from J, the junction kept 8 bases outside the gene matches. The CDR3 runs 15 residues. The germline gives CDR1 SGHNT, CDR2 YYREEE (reference sequence). Here the CDR3 reads CASSIGTGSLYGYTF. In DNA form, the CDR3 reads TGTGCCAGCAGCATAGGGACAGGGTCCCTCTATGGCTACACCTTC.

This chain connects TRBV19 to TRBJ1-1; 7 bases align to TRBD1. The V segment lost 4 bases and the J segment 0 bases; nucleotides outside the gene matches: 8. In germline, CDR1 is LNHDA, CDR2 SQIVND (reference sequence). The CDR3 covers 16 residues. The DNA of the CDR3 is TGTGCCAGTAGTAGCCCAGCCGGGACAGTGAACACTGAAGCTTTCTTT. Amino acid sequence: CASSSPAGTVNTEAFF.

V usage is TRBV6-5 and J usage is TRBJ1-6, with D hard to call. V lost 7 bases and J lost 2, with 18 bases in between. The CDR3 is 17 residues long. Germline V gene sequence: CDR1 MNHEY, CDR2 SVGAGI. The CDR3 is CASTRSAGRAYNSPLHF. The DNA for the CDR3 is TGTGCCAGCACCCGAAGCGCAGGCCGTGCCTATAATTCACCCCTCCACTTT.

This chain connects TRBV12-3 or TRBV12-4 to TRBJ2-3; D gene uncertain. CDR3 length: 15 residues. V was cut by 6 bases and J by 3 bases, with 16 bases left in between. CDR3 sequence reads: CASSLESGRTDTQYF. The CDR3 nucleotides are TGTGCCAGCAGCCTGGAATCGGGCCGGACAGATACGCAGTATTTT.

This clonotype was picked up a small number of times. This sequence joins TRBV7-6 and TRBJ2-1; 12 nucleotides match TRBD2. Trimming took 1 base from V and 7 from J; bases not matched to a gene: 5. The CDR3 covers 16 residues. Germline lookup yields CDR1 SGHVS and CDR2 FNYEAQ. The CDR3, as DNA: TGTGCCAGCAGCTTAGAGGCTAGCGGGGGGGCGAATGAGCAGTTCTTC. Amino acid sequence: CASSLEASGGANEQFF.

This clonotype has just a few counts. The chain uses TRBV24-1 and TRBJ2-3; the D gene could be TRBD1 or TRBD2 (6 bases each). The V gene lost 4 bases and the J gene lost 2 bases, with 12 bases spanning the gap. CDR3 length equals 15 residues. CDR1 and CDR2 from the germline V gene are KGHDR and SFDVKD. CDR3 region: CATSERGDYTDTQYF. CDR3 nucleotides: TGTGCCACCAGTGAGAGGGGGGATTACACAGATACGCAGTATTTT.

This clonotype showed up just a few times. The chain has TRBV5-6 and TRBJ1-2, with 11 bases that match TRBD1. The CDR3 extends over 16 amino acids. Germline values: CDR1 SGHDT, CDR2 YYEEEE. Trimming took 4 bases from V and 4 from J; bases not matched to a gene: 9. CDR3 residues: CASSRAGTGGAYGYTF. CDR3 coding DNA: TGTGCCAGCAGCCGAGCCGGGACAGGGGGAGCCTATGGCTACACCTTC.